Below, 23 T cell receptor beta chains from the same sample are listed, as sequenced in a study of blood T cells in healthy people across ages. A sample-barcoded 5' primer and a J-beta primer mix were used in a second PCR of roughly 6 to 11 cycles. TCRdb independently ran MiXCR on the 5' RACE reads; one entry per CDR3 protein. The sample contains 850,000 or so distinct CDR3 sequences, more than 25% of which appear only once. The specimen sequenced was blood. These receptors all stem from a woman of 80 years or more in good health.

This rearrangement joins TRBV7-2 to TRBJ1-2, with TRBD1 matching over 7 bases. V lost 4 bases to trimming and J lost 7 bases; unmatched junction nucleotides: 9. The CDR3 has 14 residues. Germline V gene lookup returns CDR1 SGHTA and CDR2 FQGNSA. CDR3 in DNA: TGTGCCAGCAGCTACATGACAGGGATAGGTGGCTACACCTTC. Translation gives CASSYMTGIGGYTF.

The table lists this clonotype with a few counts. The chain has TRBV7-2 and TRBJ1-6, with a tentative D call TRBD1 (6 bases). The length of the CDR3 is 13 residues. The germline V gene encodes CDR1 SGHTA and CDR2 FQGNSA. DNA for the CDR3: TGTGCGGCTCGTCCAGGGGTTGGGTCACCCCTCCACTTT. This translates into CAARPGVGSPLHF.

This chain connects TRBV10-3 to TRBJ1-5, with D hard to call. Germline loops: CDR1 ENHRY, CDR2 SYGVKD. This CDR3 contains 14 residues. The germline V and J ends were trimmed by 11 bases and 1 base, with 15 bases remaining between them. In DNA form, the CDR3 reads TGTGCCGTCAAAGAGACGGGCAGCAATCAGCCCCAGCATTTT. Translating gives CAVKETGSNQPQHF.

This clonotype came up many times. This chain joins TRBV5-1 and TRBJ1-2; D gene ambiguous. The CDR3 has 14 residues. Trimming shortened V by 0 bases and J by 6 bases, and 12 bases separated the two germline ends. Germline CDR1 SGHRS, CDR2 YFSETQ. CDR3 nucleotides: TGCGCCAGCAGCTTGGAGGGCCGGGGAAATGGCTACACCTTC. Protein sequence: CASSLEGRGNGYTF.

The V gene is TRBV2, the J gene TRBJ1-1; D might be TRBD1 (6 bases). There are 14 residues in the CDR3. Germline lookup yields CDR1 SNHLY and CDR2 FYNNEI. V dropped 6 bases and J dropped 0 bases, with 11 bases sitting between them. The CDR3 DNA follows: TGTGCCAGCAGATTGGAGGGGGTGAACACTGAAGCTTTCTTT. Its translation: CASRLEGVNTEAFF.

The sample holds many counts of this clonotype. In DNA form, the CDR3 reads TGTGCCAGCAGTGAGTCAGGGGGCCTAACAGATACGCAGTATTTT. Translated, it gives CASSESGGLTDTQYF. The chain uses TRBV6-1 and TRBJ2-3; TRBD1 aligns across 8 bases. The V gene's germline CDR1 is MNHNS and CDR2 SASEGT. The CDR3 is made up of 15 amino acids. J gave up 3 bases and V 3 bases, and 5 bases lay outside the gene matches.

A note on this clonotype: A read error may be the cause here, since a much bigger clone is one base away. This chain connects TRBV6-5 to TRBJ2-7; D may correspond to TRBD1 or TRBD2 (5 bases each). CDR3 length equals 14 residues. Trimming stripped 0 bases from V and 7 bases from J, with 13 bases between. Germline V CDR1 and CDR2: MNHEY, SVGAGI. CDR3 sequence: CASSYSGAYNEQYF. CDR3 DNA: TGTGCCAGCAGTTACTCCGGGGCGTACAATGAGCAGTACTTC.

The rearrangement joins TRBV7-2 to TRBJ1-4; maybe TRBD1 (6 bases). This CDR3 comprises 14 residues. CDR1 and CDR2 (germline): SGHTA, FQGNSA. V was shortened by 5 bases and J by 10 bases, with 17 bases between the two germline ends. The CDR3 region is CASSPSGGAGKLFF. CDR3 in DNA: TGTGCCAGCAGCCCTAGTGGGGGCGCAGGAAAACTGTTTTTT.

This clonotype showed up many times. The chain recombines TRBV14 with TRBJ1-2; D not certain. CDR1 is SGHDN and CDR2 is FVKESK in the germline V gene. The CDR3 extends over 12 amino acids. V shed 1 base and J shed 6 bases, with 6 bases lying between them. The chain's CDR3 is CASSQARHGYTF. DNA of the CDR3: TGTGCCAGCAGCCAAGCGAGACATGGCTACACCTTC.

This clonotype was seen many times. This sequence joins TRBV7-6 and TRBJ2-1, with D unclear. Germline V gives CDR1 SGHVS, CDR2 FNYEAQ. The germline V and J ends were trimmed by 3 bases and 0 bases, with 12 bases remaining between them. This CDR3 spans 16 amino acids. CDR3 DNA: TGTGCCAGCAGCTTGACCCGACCGGACTCCTACAATGAGCAGTTCTTC. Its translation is CASSLTRPDSYNEQFF.

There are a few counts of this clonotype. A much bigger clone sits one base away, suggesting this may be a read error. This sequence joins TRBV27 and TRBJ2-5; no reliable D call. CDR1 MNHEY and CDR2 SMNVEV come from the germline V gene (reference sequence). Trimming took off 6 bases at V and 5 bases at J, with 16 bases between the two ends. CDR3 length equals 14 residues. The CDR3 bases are TGTGCCAGCAGGCGAACTCAAGCAAGGGAGACCCAGTACTTC. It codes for CASRRTQARETQYF.

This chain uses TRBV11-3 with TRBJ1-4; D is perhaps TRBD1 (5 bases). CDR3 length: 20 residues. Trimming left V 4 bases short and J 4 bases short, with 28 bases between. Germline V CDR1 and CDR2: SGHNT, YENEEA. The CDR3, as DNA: TGTGCCAGCAGCTCCCGCACGGGCGCGCACCGCCGGGGGGTTAATGAAAAACTGTTTTTT. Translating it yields CASSSRTGAHRRGVNEKLFF.

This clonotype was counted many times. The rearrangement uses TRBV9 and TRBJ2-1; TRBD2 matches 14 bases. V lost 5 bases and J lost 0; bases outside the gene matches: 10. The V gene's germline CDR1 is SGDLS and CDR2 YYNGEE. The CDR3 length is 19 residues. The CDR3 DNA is TGTGCCAGCAGTCTAGGGGGGACTAGCGGGAGAAACTCCTACAATGAGCAGTTCTTC. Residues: CASSLGGTSGRNSYNEQFF.

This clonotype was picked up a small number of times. The CDR3 is CASRQLAGGITDTQYF. CDR3 DNA sequence: TGTGCCAGCAGGCAGCTAGCGGGGGGTATCACAGATACGCAGTATTTT. The chain recombines TRBV11-2 with TRBJ2-3, with TRBD2 identical over 11 bases. V was pared by 6 bases and J by 2 bases, with 7 bases of the junction left unmatched. CDR1 and CDR2 (germline): SGHAT, FQNNGV. This CDR3 is 16 amino acids long. Together with reference TRBV11-2 and TRBJ2-3, the CDR3 gives the full variable domain: EAGVAQSPRYKIIEKRQSVAFWCNPISGHATLYWYQQILGQGPKLLIQFQNNGVVDDSQLPKDRFSAERLKGVDSTLKIQPAKLEDSAVYLCASRQLAGGITDTQYFGPGTRLTVL.

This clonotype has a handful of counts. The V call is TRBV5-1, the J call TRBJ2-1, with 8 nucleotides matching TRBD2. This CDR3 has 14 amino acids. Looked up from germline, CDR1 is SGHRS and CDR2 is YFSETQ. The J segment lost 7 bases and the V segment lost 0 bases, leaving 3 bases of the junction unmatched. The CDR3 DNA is TGCGCCAGCAGCTTGGAGCGCGGGGGGAATGAGCAGTTCTTC. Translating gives CASSLERGGNEQFF. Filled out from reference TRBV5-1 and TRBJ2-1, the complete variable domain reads KAGVTQTPRYLIKTRGQQVTLSCSPISGHRSVSWYQQTPGQGLQFLFEYFSETQRNKGNFPGRFSGRQFSNSRSEMNVSTLELGDSALYLCASSLERGGNEQFFGPGTRLTVL.

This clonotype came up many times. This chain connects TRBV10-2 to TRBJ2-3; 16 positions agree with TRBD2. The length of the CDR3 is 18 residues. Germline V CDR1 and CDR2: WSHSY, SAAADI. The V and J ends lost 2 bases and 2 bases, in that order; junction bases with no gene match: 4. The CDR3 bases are TGCGCCAGCAGTGAGCAGGGACTAGCGGGGGGGACCACAGATACGCAGTATTTT. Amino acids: CASSEQGLAGGTTDTQYF.

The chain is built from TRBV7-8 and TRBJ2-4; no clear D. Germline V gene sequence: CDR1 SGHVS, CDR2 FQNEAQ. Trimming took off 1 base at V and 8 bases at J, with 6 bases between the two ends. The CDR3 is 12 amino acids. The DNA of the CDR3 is TGTGCCAGCAGCTTAGGGTCAGACATTCAGTACTTC. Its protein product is CASSLGSDIQYF. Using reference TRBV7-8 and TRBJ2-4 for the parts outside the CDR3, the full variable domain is GAGVSQSPRYKVAKRGQDVALRCDPISGHVSLFWYQQALGQGPEFLTYFQNEAQLDKSGLPSDRFFAERPEGSVSTLKIQRTQQEDSAVYLCASSLGSDIQYFGAGTRLSVL.

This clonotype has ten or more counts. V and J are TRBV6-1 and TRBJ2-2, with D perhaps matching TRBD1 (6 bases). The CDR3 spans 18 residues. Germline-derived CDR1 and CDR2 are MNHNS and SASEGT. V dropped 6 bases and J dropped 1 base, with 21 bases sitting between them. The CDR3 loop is CASSLIYGTTLNTGELFF. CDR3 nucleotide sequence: TGTGCCAGCAGCCTAATCTACGGGACAACCTTGAACACCGGGGAGCTGTTTTTT.

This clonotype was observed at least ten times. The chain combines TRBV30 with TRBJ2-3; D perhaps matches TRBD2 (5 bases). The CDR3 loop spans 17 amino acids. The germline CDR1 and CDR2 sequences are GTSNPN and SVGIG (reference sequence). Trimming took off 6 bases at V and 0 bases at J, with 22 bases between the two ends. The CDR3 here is CACPKVGLAVSTDTQYF. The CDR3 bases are TGTGCCTGTCCTAAAGTCGGCCTAGCAGTTAGCACAGATACGCAGTATTTT.

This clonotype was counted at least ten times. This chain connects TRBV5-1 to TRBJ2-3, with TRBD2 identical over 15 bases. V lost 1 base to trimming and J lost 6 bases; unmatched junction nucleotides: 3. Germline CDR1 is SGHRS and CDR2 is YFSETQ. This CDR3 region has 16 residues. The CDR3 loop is CASSLNGLAGGDTQYF. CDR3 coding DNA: TGCGCCAGCAGCTTGAACGGACTAGCGGGGGGGGATACGCAGTATTTT.

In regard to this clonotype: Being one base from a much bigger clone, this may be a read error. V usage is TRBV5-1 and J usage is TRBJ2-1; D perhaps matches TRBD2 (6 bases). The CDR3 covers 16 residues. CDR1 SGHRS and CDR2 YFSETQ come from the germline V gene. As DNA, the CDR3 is TGCGCCAGCAGCCGTTTGGGGGGTAGCTCCTACAATGGGCAGTTCTTC. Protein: CASSRLGGSSYNGQFF.

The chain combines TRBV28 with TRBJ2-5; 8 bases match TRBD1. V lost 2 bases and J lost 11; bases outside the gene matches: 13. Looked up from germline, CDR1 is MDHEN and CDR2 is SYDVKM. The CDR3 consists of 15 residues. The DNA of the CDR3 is TGTGCCAGCAGTTTAGGGGCAGGGGGCCTACAGGGGCAGTACTTC. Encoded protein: CASSLGAGGLQGQYF.

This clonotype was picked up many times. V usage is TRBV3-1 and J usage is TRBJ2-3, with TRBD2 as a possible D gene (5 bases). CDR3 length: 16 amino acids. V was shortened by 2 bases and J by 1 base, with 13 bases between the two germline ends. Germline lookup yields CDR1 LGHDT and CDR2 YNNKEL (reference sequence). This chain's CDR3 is CASSQLAIPGTDTQYF. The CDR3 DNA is TGTGCCAGCAGCCAACTAGCCATTCCTGGCACAGATACGCAGTATTTT.